The 27 T cell receptor beta chains reported below all come from one sample, sequenced in a study of STAT5B mutations in CD4+ large granular lymphocyte leukemia. Profiled with immunoSEQ multiplex PCR; TCRdb holds only in-frame clones, not every one. The table shows 4,000 to 6,000 clones, with about 91% occurring only once. Specimen: PBMCs. The receptors shown here come from a man aged 40-49 years with CD4+ T-cell large granular lymphocyte leukemia.

The genes are TRBV29-1 and TRBJ2-3; D call uncertain. Germline CDR1 SQVTM, CDR2 ANQGSEA. V was clipped by 4 bases and J by 0 bases, with 11 bases between them. This CDR3 contains 14 residues. CDR3 residues: CSVGAGASTDTQYF. The CDR3 region has the DNA TGCAGCGTTGGGGCCGGTGCTAGCACAGATACGCAGTATTTT.

This clone was counted a single time. The V call is TRBV30, the J call TRBJ2-5; TRBD2 aligns across 9 bases. Gene TRBJ2-7 matches the end of the DNA better, so the J call may be wrong. The CDR3 covers 13 residues. Germline lookup yields CDR1 GTSNPN and CDR2 SVGIG (reference sequence). As DNA, the CDR3 is TGTGCCTGGCTTAGCGGGGGACGTCACGAGCAGTACTTC. It encodes CAWLSGGRHEQYF.

V is TRBV11-2 and J is TRBJ2-1, with 10 bases fitting TRBD2. CDR3 size: 17 residues. In germline, CDR1 is SGHAT, CDR2 FQNNGV. The trim removed 4 bases at V and 8 bases at J, leaving 14 bases unmatched. The CDR3 coding sequence is TGTGCCAGCAGCTGGGCAGGGGGGGTTAGCGGGAGGTATGAGCAGTTCTTC. This sequence encodes CASSWAGGVSGRYEQFF.

The chain joins TRBV5-1 to TRBJ1-2; 8 bases match TRBD1. Trimming removed 4 bases from V and 2 bases from J; junction bases left unmatched: 1. CDR3 length: 13 residues. Germline assignment: CDR1 SGHRS and CDR2 YFSETQ. This CDR3 is CASSGTGNYGYTF. CDR3 in DNA: TGCGCCAGCAGCGGGACAGGAAACTATGGCTACACCTTC.

V is TRBV4-1 and J is TRBJ2-1, with D perhaps matching TRBD2 (6 bases). With 1 base removed from V and 6 bases from J, the gap between germline ends came to 7 bases. The CDR3 sequence is 13 residues long. The germline gives CDR1 MGHRA, CDR2 YSYEKL. The CDR3 DNA follows: TGCGCCAGCAGCCAAGCCGGGGGCAATGAGCAGTTCTTC. This gives the protein CASSQAGGNEQFF.

The table lists this clone with a few counts. V usage is TRBV30 and J usage is TRBJ1-6; D possibly corresponds to TRBD1 (6 bases). Germline V lookup: CDR1 GTSNPN, CDR2 SVGIG (reference sequence). The CDR3 loop spans 14 amino acids. Between the trimmed V and J ends, which lost 8 bases and 6 bases, there was a span of 17 bases. The CDR3: CAVEGGLFNSPLHF. Here the CDR3 DNA reads TGTGCCGTAGAGGGGGGGCTGTTTAATTCACCCCTCCACTTT.

The chain joins TRBV10-2 to TRBJ2-1; 8 bases are shared with TRBD1. The CDR3 contains 14 residues. After removal of 4 bases from V and 5 bases from J, the junction contained 4 bases not matched to a gene. Germline V gives CDR1 WSHSY, CDR2 SAAADI. This chain's CDR3 is CASSGGTGNNEQFF. The CDR3 bases are TGCGCCAGCAGTGGAGGGACAGGTAACAATGAGCAGTTCTTC.

This chain links TRBV19 with TRBJ2-7, with TRBD2 matching 8 bases. The CDR3 is 16 residues long. Unmatched junction bases numbered 10, after V lost 6 bases and J lost 0 bases. CDR1 LNHDA and CDR2 SQIVND come from the germline V gene (reference sequence). Here the CDR3 reads CASRRRDRGGSYEQYF. CDR3 bases: TGTGCCAGTAGACGACGGGACCGGGGGGGCTCCTACGAGCAGTACTTC.

The V and J genes are TRBV6-5 and TRBJ1-5; D is perhaps TRBD1 (5 bases). V was shortened by 0 bases and J by 4 bases, with 7 bases between the two germline ends. The CDR3 extends over 14 amino acids. The germline V gene encodes CDR1 MNHEY and CDR2 SVGAGI. The CDR3 DNA follows: TGTGCCAGCAGTTACTCCGGGGGGAATCAGCCCCAGCATTTT. Translation: CASSYSGGNQPQHF.

This clone turned up a few times. The chain has TRBV27 and TRBJ1-5; possibly TRBD1 for D (6 bases). The V end was cut by 6 bases, the J end by 3 bases, with 18 bases between. Germline CDR1 MNHEY, CDR2 SMNVEV (reference sequence). CDR3 size: 16 residues. The CDR3 is CASRSIQGGDNQPQHF. For the CDR3, the DNA is TGTGCCAGCAGATCGATACAGGGAGGGGACAATCAGCCCCAGCATTTT.

This clone was seen a handful of times. V usage is TRBV30 and J usage is TRBJ1-5; D not resolved. Germline loops: CDR1 GTSNPN, CDR2 SVGIG (reference sequence). This CDR3 is built from 14 residues. V lost 0 bases to trimming and J lost 0 bases, with 6 bases between them. The CDR3 loop is CAWSVAVSNQPQHF. The CDR3 nucleotides are TGTGCCTGGAGTGTGGCAGTTAGCAATCAGCCCCAGCATTTT.

The CDR3 DNA follows: TGTGCCAGCGGAAACAGGGGAGTGAGGGGAAACACCATATATTTT. This sequence encodes CASGNRGVRGNTIYF. The chain employs TRBV27 and TRBJ1-3; 7 bases align to TRBD1. CDR1 and CDR2 from the germline V gene are MNHEY and SMNVEV (reference sequence). The junction had 11 bases not matched to a gene; V was cut back by 8 bases and J by 4 bases. This CDR3 has 15 amino acids.

The chain has TRBV30 and TRBJ2-7; a possible D gene is TRBD1 (6 bases). The CDR3 loop spans 13 amino acids. The germline V and J ends were trimmed by 2 bases and 4 bases, with 12 bases remaining between them. The V gene's germline CDR1 is GTSNPN and CDR2 SVGIG (reference sequence). In nucleotides, the CDR3 is TGTGCCTGGAGTCAGAGGGGGATTTACGAGCAGTACTTC. Translation: CAWSQRGIYEQYF.

The genes are TRBV19 and TRBJ1-6, with D possibly matching TRBD1 (5 bases). V dropped 2 bases and J dropped 10 bases, with 21 bases sitting between them. The CDR3 totals 17 residues. Germline CDR1 LNHDA, CDR2 SQIVND (reference sequence). The CDR3 is CASSITPGQGWISPLHF. The CDR3 bases are TGTGCCAGTAGTATAACCCCCGGCCAGGGATGGATATCACCCCTCCACTTT.

The sample holds a few counts of this clone. The sample has other DNA sequences that encode this CDR3 too. The genes are TRBV5-5 and TRBJ1-5, with D maybe TRBD1 (6 bases). The CDR3 is 14 amino acids. The V and J ends lost 0 bases and 5 bases respectively, with 9 bases between them. Germline values: CDR1 SGHKS, CDR2 YYEKEE (reference sequence). The CDR3 DNA is TGTGCCAGCAGCTTGGAGGGGGGCGATCAGCCCCAGCATTTT. Translation: CASSLEGGDQPQHF.

The J gene is TRBJ2-7, the V gene TRBV28; possibly TRBD1 for D (6 bases). V dropped 4 bases and J dropped 0 bases, with 10 bases sitting between them. Germline CDR1 is MDHEN and CDR2 is SYDVKM. CDR3 length: 14 amino acids. CDR3 DNA sequence: TGTGCCAGCAGTTCAGCGACAGGCTCCTACGAGCAGTACTTC. Protein product: CASSSATGSYEQYF.

There are a few counts of this clone. The rearrangement links TRBV5-5 to TRBJ1-3; D may be TRBD1 (6 bases). This CDR3 comprises 12 residues. The germline gives CDR1 SGHKS, CDR2 YYEKEE (reference sequence). Trimming removed 7 bases at V and 4 bases at J, with 9 bases between. The CDR3 sequence: CASLGQGNTIYF. CDR3 nucleotides: TGTGCCAGCCTCGGACAGGGAAACACCATATATTTT.

For this clone: The CDR3 does not end in the conserved phenylalanine or tryptophan, so this is likely a read error. V gene TRBV10-2 combines with J gene TRBJ1-1; TRBD1 is a possible D gene (5 bases). V shed 6 bases and J shed 1 base, with 9 bases lying between them. The CDR3 runs to 13 residues. From germline, CDR1 is WSHSY and CDR2 SAAADI. CDR3 residues: CASSLGGNTEAFS. CDR3 DNA: TGCGCCAGCAGCCTTGGGGGGAACACTGAAGCTTTCTCT.

The chain couples TRBV7-9 to TRBJ1-1, with 7 bases matching TRBD1. The ends lost 2 bases at V and 3 bases at J; junction bases unmatched: 3. Germline V gene data show CDR1 as SEHNR and CDR2 as FQNEAQ (reference sequence). The CDR3 totals 14 residues. The CDR3, as DNA: TGTGCCAGCAGCTTACAGGGGGTTTACACTGAAGCTTTCTTT. This gives the protein CASSLQGVYTEAFF.

The chain couples TRBV5-1 to TRBJ1-3; no definite D call. This CDR3 contains 13 residues. Germline V gene sequence: CDR1 SGHRS, CDR2 YFSETQ. Deletions cut 1 base from V and 4 bases from J, with 6 bases between. CDR3 sequence: CASSLYPGNTIYF. CDR3 nucleotide sequence: TGCGCCAGCAGCTTGTACCCAGGAAACACCATATATTTT.

This chain joins TRBV6-1 and TRBJ2-1; D not resolved. Trimming cost V 7 bases and J 2 bases, with 9 bases left between them. This CDR3 is built from 13 residues. Germline V lookup: CDR1 MNHNS, CDR2 SASEGT. CDR3 residues: CASTTGPYNEQFF. The CDR3 DNA is TGTGCCAGCACGACGGGCCCCTACAATGAGCAGTTCTTC.

This chain uses TRBV19 with TRBJ1-6, with no clear D. Germline CDR1 reads LNHDA; CDR2 reads SQIVND (reference sequence). The CDR3 is made up of 15 amino acids. Deletions cut 1 base from V and 15 bases from J, with 19 bases between. The CDR3 DNA is TGTGCCAGTAGTATAGGAGGGTCCGTTATTCAAAGCCTCCACTTT. Its protein product is CASSIGGSVIQSLHF.

This chain uses TRBV30 with TRBJ1-6; D gene uncertain. V lost 3 bases, J lost 6 bases, and 6 bases lay in between. CDR1 and CDR2 from the germline V gene are GTSNPN and SVGIG (reference sequence). This CDR3 has 12 residues. The DNA for the CDR3 is TGTGCCTGGAGGGACTTTAATTCACCCCTCCACTTT. Its protein product is CAWRDFNSPLHF.

This clone was observed a few times. The chain combines TRBV10-1 with TRBJ2-2; maybe TRBD1 (5 bases). CDR1 is WNHNN and CDR2 is SYGVQD in the germline V gene (reference sequence). CDR3 length: 13 amino acids. The V end lost 7 bases, the J end lost 5 bases, and 11 bases lay between the germline ends. The CDR3 loop reads CASTRAETGELFF. CDR3 DNA: TGCGCCAGCACCAGGGCAGAAACCGGGGAGCTGTTTTTT.

The CDR3 sequence is CASNPGQGSSGANVLTF. CDR3 bases: TGTGCCAGCAATCCGGGACAGGGGAGCTCTGGGGCCAACGTCCTGACTTTC. The rearrangement uses TRBV2 and TRBJ2-6, with 10 bases identical to TRBD1. The V and J ends lost 7 bases and 0 bases, in that order; junction bases with no gene match: 6. This CDR3 is 17 amino acids long. CDR1 SNHLY and CDR2 FYNNEI come from the germline V gene.

This clone was counted only a few times. The CDR3 protein is CASSLAEQGKAFF. Here the CDR3 DNA reads TGCGCCAGCAGCTTGGCCGAGCAGGGGAAAGCTTTCTTT. This rearrangement joins TRBV5-1 to TRBJ1-1; maybe TRBD1 (6 bases). Trimming shortened V by 0 bases and J by 9 bases, and 12 bases separated the two germline ends. Germline values: CDR1 SGHRS, CDR2 YFSETQ. The CDR3 is 13 amino acids.

The chain has TRBV6-1 and TRBJ2-1; 8 bases are a match to TRBD1. The CDR3 consists of 14 residues. Germline V gene sequence: CDR1 MNHNS, CDR2 SASEGT. J was trimmed by 0 bases and V by 7 bases; bases with no gene match: 2. Written as DNA, the CDR3 is TGTGCCAGCAAAACAGGGGGCTCCTACAATGAGCAGTTCTTC. It specifies CASKTGGSYNEQFF.